The next 30 T cell receptor beta chains were all read from a single sample in a study of T cells after yellow fever vaccination. TCRdb re-analysed the 5' RACE reads in MiXCR, keeping a single row per CDR3 protein. The table has about 510,000 distinct CDR3 sequences, 20% to 25% seen once. The sequences come from PBMCs, collected more than 20 days after the first yellow fever vaccination. These receptors came from a man aged 18 to 30 who received the YFV17D yellow fever vaccine.

This sequence joins TRBV7-3 and TRBJ2-4, with TRBD1 identical over 10 bases. From germline, CDR1 is SGHTA and CDR2 FQGTGA. This CDR3 has 20 amino acids. The V segment lost 1 base and the J segment 3 bases; nucleotides outside the gene matches: 15. CDR3 amino acids: CASSLSIRFRDRGDKNIQYF. The CDR3 DNA reads TGTGCCAGCAGCTTAAGTATTAGGTTCCGGGACAGGGGTGACAAAAACATTCAGTACTTC.

As for this clonotype: Lacking the conserved final phenylalanine or tryptophan, this CDR3 likely reflects a read error. The chain couples TRBV3-1 to TRBJ1-4; unclear D gene. Trimming cost V 2 bases and J 1 base, with 11 bases left between them. Germline V gives CDR1 LGHDT, CDR2 YNNKEL (reference sequence). CDR3 length: 16 amino acids. The CDR3 here is CASSQMEGGTNEKLFY. As DNA, the CDR3 is TGTGCCAGCAGCCAAATGGAGGGAGGAACTAATGAAAAACTGTTTTAT.

This sequence joins TRBV10-3 and TRBJ2-7, with 10 bases matching TRBD1. Unmatched junction bases numbered 11, after V lost 10 bases and J lost 5 bases. This CDR3 region has 14 residues. The germline V gene encodes CDR1 ENHRY and CDR2 SYGVKD. The CDR3 loop is CATGGTGAKNEQYF. CDR3 nucleotides: TGTGCCACCGGTGGGACAGGGGCGAAGAACGAGCAGTACTTC.

This clonotype was detected only a few times. The chain carries TRBV7-6 and TRBJ1-4; a weak D match, TRBD1 (5 bases). Germline-derived CDR1 and CDR2 are SGHVS and FNYEAQ. This CDR3 contains 18 residues. The V end was cut by 0 bases, the J end by 4 bases, with 18 bases between. The CDR3 coding sequence is TGTGCCAGCAGCTTAGCGGAAAGGCAGGGAGGACTTAATGAAAAACTGTTTTTT. It is translated as CASSLAERQGGLNEKLFF.

The chain uses TRBV29-1 and TRBJ1-4; D remains unclear. Germline-derived CDR1 and CDR2 are SQVTM and ANQGSEA. V was clipped by 5 bases and J by 8 bases, with 9 bases between them. There are 11 residues in the CDR3. The DNA for the CDR3 is TGCAGCGTTATTATGGGGGAAAAACTGTTTTTT. It encodes CSVIMGEKLFF.

This clonotype was counted a few times. This chain joins TRBV7-2 and TRBJ2-5; the D call may be TRBD1 or TRBD2 (5 bases each). The CDR3 contains 12 residues. The ends were cut back, 5 bases at V and 10 bases at J, with 14 bases in the middle. Germline loops: CDR1 SGHTA, CDR2 FQGNSA. The DNA of the CDR3 is TGTGCCAGCAGCCCGGTTATGAGGGGCCAGTACTTC. The encoded protein is CASSPVMRGQYF.

The table lists this clonotype with a count of one. This CDR3 reads CASSEARGYTF. The CDR3 region has the DNA TGTGCCAGCAGTGAAGCGCGTGGCTACACCTTC. This chain links TRBV2 with TRBJ1-2; D unresolved. This CDR3 is built from 11 residues. CDR1 and CDR2 (germline): SNHLY, FYNNEI. V lost 0 bases, J lost 7 bases, and 3 bases lay in between.

V is TRBV24-1 and J is TRBJ2-2; D possibly matches TRBD1 or TRBD2 (5 bases each). Germline CDR1 KGHDR, CDR2 SFDVKD. The V and J ends lost 9 bases and 0 bases respectively, with 13 bases between them. This CDR3 spans 15 amino acids. CDR3 amino acids: CATASRDANTGELFF. The CDR3 coding sequence is TGTGCCACCGCCTCAAGGGACGCGAACACCGGGGAGCTGTTTTTT.

This clonotype was detected a few times. The chain recombines TRBV7-8 with TRBJ2-1; the match to TRBD2 covers 9 bases. V lost 0 bases, J lost 4 bases, and 4 bases stayed unmatched. In germline, CDR1 is SGHVS, CDR2 FQNEAQ. CDR3 length: 16 residues. In DNA form, the CDR3 reads TGTGCCAGCAGCTTAGCAGGCGGGGGGGCTTACAATGAGCAGTTCTTC. Translation gives CASSLAGGGAYNEQFF.

The gene calls are TRBV20-1 and TRBJ2-7, with D hard to call. Germline assignment: CDR1 DFQATT and CDR2 SNEGSKA (reference sequence). The CDR3 runs 16 residues. Trimming stripped 0 bases from V and 2 bases from J, with 17 bases between. The CDR3 DNA is TGCAGTGCTAGAGATCGGCGTCAGCCGACTGCCTACGAGCAGTACGTC. Protein sequence: CSARDRRQPTAYEQYV.

The V call is TRBV3-1, the J call TRBJ1-2, with D maybe TRBD1 (5 bases). Germline-derived CDR1 and CDR2 are LGHDT and YNNKEL (reference sequence). Trimming removed 1 base from V and 8 bases from J, with 20 bases in between. CDR3 length: 16 amino acids. CDR3 amino acids: CASSQVTGGEMKGYTF. CDR3 coding DNA: TGTGCCAGCAGCCAAGTTACGGGGGGGGAGATGAAAGGCTACACCTTC.

This clonotype was found a few times. The chain has TRBV6-5 and TRBJ1-1; a possible D gene is TRBD1 (5 bases). The CDR3 is 16 residues long. CDR1 and CDR2 from the germline V gene are MNHEY and SVGAGI. Trimming left V 2 bases short and J 4 bases short, with 17 bases between. CDR3: CASSYPEAREATEAFF. The CDR3 region has the DNA TGTGCCAGCAGTTACCCAGAGGCCAGGGAGGCCACTGAAGCTTTCTTT.

This clonotype was counted a few times. The rearrangement joins TRBV6-1 to TRBJ1-3; no firm D call. Trimming stripped 4 bases from V and 4 bases from J, with 11 bases between. This CDR3 comprises 14 residues. Germline loops: CDR1 MNHNS, CDR2 SASEGT. CDR3 loop: CASSALSRGNTIYF. The DNA for the CDR3 is TGTGCCAGCAGTGCTCTCAGTAGAGGAAACACCATATATTTT.

This clonotype was detected only a few times. The J gene is TRBJ2-5, the V gene TRBV29-1; TRBD2 aligns across 11 bases. The length of the CDR3 is 14 residues. CDR1 and CDR2 from the germline V gene are SQVTM and ANQGSEA. Trimming cost V 7 bases and J 4 bases; bases outside gene matches: 8. The chain's CDR3 is CSAVTSGGRETQYF. CDR3 nucleotide sequence: TGCAGCGCAGTCACTAGCGGGGGTCGAGAGACCCAGTACTTC.

DNA of the CDR3: TGTGCCAGTAGTATGGTAGCGGGGTCTTACAATGAGCAGTTCTTC. This codes for CASSMVAGSYNEQFF. The rearrangement joins TRBV19 to TRBJ2-1, with 8 bases lining up with TRBD2. Germline loops: CDR1 LNHDA, CDR2 SQIVND (reference sequence). This CDR3 has 15 residues. Germline trimming cut 3 bases from V and 4 bases from J; bases unmatched to any gene: 5.

The V call is TRBV12-5, the J call TRBJ1-3; D gene unclear. Trimming stripped 2 bases from V and 7 bases from J, with 9 bases between. Per germline, CDR1 LGHNT and CDR2 FRNRAP. The CDR3 is 13 amino acids. CDR3 sequence: CASGLPPGNTIYF. The CDR3, as DNA: TGTGCTAGTGGTTTGCCCCCCGGCAACACCATATATTTT.

The chain uses TRBV3-1 and TRBJ2-1; either TRBD1 or TRBD2 may supply D (5 bases each). CDR1 and CDR2 from the germline V gene are LGHDT and YNNKEL (reference sequence). The V and J ends lost 4 bases and 7 bases respectively, with 17 bases between them. The CDR3 length is 15 residues. CDR3 nucleotides: TGTGCCAGCAGCCCAGCCCTGGGACCGCAAAATGAGCAGTTCTTC. The encoded protein is CASSPALGPQNEQFF.

The rearrangement joins TRBV7-2 to TRBJ2-5; maybe TRBD1 (5 bases). CDR3 length: 14 amino acids. Trimming pared 1 base from V and 4 bases from J, leaving 10 bases between. CDR1 SGHTA and CDR2 FQGNSA come from the germline V gene. The CDR3 loop is CASSLVGVRETQYF. The CDR3 bases are TGTGCCAGCAGCTTAGTAGGGGTGCGAGAGACCCAGTACTTC.

The chain recombines TRBV6-5 with TRBJ2-3, with D possibly matching TRBD2 (6 bases). With 1 base removed from V and 4 bases from J, the gap between germline ends came to 18 bases. Germline CDR1 reads MNHEY; CDR2 reads SVGAGI. The CDR3 length is 17 residues. CDR3 sequence reads: CASSYWSAGTLADTQYF. In nucleotides, the CDR3 is TGTGCCAGCAGTTACTGGTCGGCGGGGACCCTTGCAGATACGCAGTATTTT.

There are many counts of this clonotype. This rearrangement joins TRBV7-8 to TRBJ2-5; TRBD2 aligns across 12 bases. V lost 8 bases, J lost 5 bases, and 12 bases stayed unmatched. Per the germline V gene, CDR1 is SGHVS and CDR2 is FQNEAQ. This CDR3 region has 16 residues. The CDR3 loop is CASRKRGTSGGETQYF. The CDR3 nucleotides read TGTGCCAGCCGGAAGAGGGGAACTAGCGGGGGGGAGACCCAGTACTTC.

In its sample, this clonotype was seen once. No DNA is shown, since the ends of the CDR3 on it are uncertain; the CDR3 is the one TCRdb lists. The chain links TRBV2 to TRBJ1-2; TRBD1 reflects the table's D call only, with no check against the DNA. Germline CDR1 and CDR2: SNHLY and FYNNEI. 15 amino acids form the CDR3, both terminal residues included. CDR3 region: CASSVAQGANYGYSF.

This chain uses TRBV6-5 with TRBJ1-4; D possibly corresponds to TRBD1 (6 bases). The CDR3 spans 14 residues. Trimming pared 4 bases from V and 3 bases from J, leaving 9 bases between. The germline V gene has CDR1 MNHEY and CDR2 SVGAGI. The CDR3 coding sequence is TGTGCCAGCAGTTGGACAGCCGCTAATGAAAAACTGTTTTTT. Its translation is CASSWTAANEKLFF.

The chain has TRBV6-1 and TRBJ2-5; 9 bases are shared with TRBD1. From germline, CDR1 is MNHNS and CDR2 SASEGT. CDR3 length: 14 residues. Germline trimming cut 8 bases from V and 8 bases from J; bases unmatched to any gene: 12. Here the CDR3 DNA reads TGTGCCAGCCGGAACTCCGGGACAGGGAAAACCCAGTACTTC. Encoded protein: CASRNSGTGKTQYF.

The V and J genes are TRBV6-2 or TRBV6-3 and TRBJ2-2; weak D call: TRBD2 (5 bases). The CDR3 runs 16 residues. CDR1 is MNHEY, CDR2 SVGEGT, per germline. Trimming pared 6 bases from V and 2 bases from J, leaving 16 bases between. CDR3 sequence (DNA): TGTGCCAGCAGCCGGACGCGGGTGAGAAACACCGGGGAGCTGTTTTTT. The encoded protein is CASSRTRVRNTGELFF.

CDR3 coding DNA: TGTGCCAGCAAACTCAACCCGCGTACGCAGTATTTT. It translates to CASKLNPRTQYF. This chain connects TRBV2 to TRBJ2-3, with no clear D. In germline, CDR1 is SNHLY, CDR2 FYNNEI. The CDR3 is 12 amino acids. The V and J ends lost 7 bases and 8 bases respectively, with 13 bases between them.

This chain connects TRBV2 to TRBJ2-1, with D uncertain. Germline lookup yields CDR1 SNHLY and CDR2 FYNNEI. The CDR3 spans 13 residues. Trimming cost V 5 bases and J 4 bases, with 9 bases left between them. The CDR3 DNA reads TGTGCCAGCAGTCGAGACACTTACAATGAGCAGTTCTTC. This gives the protein CASSRDTYNEQFF.

The J gene is TRBJ2-3, the V gene TRBV20-1; 9 nucleotides match TRBD1. CDR3 length: 15 amino acids. Germline V gives CDR1 DFQATT, CDR2 SNEGSKA (reference sequence). J lost 6 bases, V lost 7 bases, and 14 bases had no gene match. CDR3 in amino acids: CSVTRVQGAGDTQYF. For the CDR3, the DNA is TGCAGTGTAACCAGGGTACAGGGGGCCGGGGATACGCAGTATTTT.

This clonotype was picked up a small number of times. The chain recombines TRBV5-1 with TRBJ2-1; no clear D gene. Between the trimmed V and J ends, which lost 0 bases and 4 bases, there was a span of 8 bases. Germline V gene data show CDR1 as SGHRS and CDR2 as YFSETQ. The CDR3 totals 14 residues. This CDR3 reads CASSLGRLYNEQFF. For the CDR3, the DNA is TGCGCCAGCAGCTTGGGGAGATTATACAATGAGCAGTTCTTC.

The chain is built from TRBV10-3 and TRBJ1-2, with D perhaps TRBD1 (6 bases). V was clipped by 11 bases and J by 1 base, with 17 bases between them. Germline assignment: CDR1 ENHRY and CDR2 SYGVKD. The CDR3 spans 14 residues. CDR3 region: CALRDTGNNYGYTF. The CDR3 coding sequence is TGTGCCCTACGGGATACAGGGAATAACTATGGCTACACCTTC.

The chain recombines TRBV5-6 with TRBJ2-7; 9 bases line up with TRBD1. This CDR3 has 14 amino acids. V lost 1 base and J lost 6; bases outside the gene matches: 5. Germline V gives CDR1 SGHDT, CDR2 YYEEEE. The CDR3 protein is CASSLPGQGSEQYF. CDR3 DNA sequence: TGTGCCAGCAGCTTGCCGGGACAGGGTTCCGAGCAGTACTTC. Full variable domain (rest looked up from reference TRBV5-6 and TRBJ2-7): DAGVTQSPTHLIKTRGQQVTLRCSPKSGHDTVSWYQQALGQGPQFIFQYYEEEERQRGNFPDRFSGHQFPNYSSELNVNALLLGDSALYLCASSLPGQGSEQYFGPGTRLTVT.